This passage covers 14 T cell receptor beta chains from one sample sequenced in a study of cytomegalovirus exposure and HLA in healthy donors. Primers: 60 Vbeta forward and 13 Jbeta reverse. Profiling relied on immunoSEQ multiplex PCR, and the TCRdb table lists in-frame clones only, not all of them. Among more than 85,000 clones listed, about three quarters were seen once. The sequenced material came from PBMCs. The source of these receptors is a woman in her forties in good health and CMV-seropositive.

The chain is built from TRBV5-1 and TRBJ2-6; perhaps TRBD1 as D (6 bases). V was trimmed by 6 bases and J by 0 bases, leaving 10 bases between them. Germline V gene lookup returns CDR1 SGHRS and CDR2 YFSETQ. This CDR3 spans 15 amino acids. As DNA, the CDR3 is TGCGCCAGCAAGGGGGTTAGCTCTGGGGCCAACGTCCTGACTTTC. Residues: CASKGVSSGANVLTF.

The gene calls are TRBV9 and TRBJ1-2, with 10 bases identical to TRBD1. V was clipped by 4 bases and J by 7 bases; unmatched bases: 13. This CDR3 comprises 16 residues. The germline V gene encodes CDR1 SGDLS and CDR2 YYNGEE. The CDR3 DNA sequence: TGTGCCAGCAGCCCAAGAGGGGGTGGGACAGGGGTTGGCTACACCTTC. It specifies CASSPRGGGTGVGYTF.

The rearrangement links TRBV13 to TRBJ1-2; possibly TRBD1 for D (6 bases). The CDR3 totals 16 residues. The V end was cut by 1 base, the J end by 8 bases, with 20 bases between. Germline V lookup: CDR1 PRHDT, CDR2 FYEKMQ (reference sequence). The CDR3 loop is CASSLEGGWQRGGYTF. The CDR3 coding sequence is TGTGCCAGCAGCTTAGAGGGGGGGTGGCAGCGCGGGGGCTACACCTTC. The whole variable domain, remainder taken from reference TRBV13 and TRBJ1-2, is AAGVIQSPRHLIKEKRETATLKCYPIPRHDTVYWYQQGPGQDPQFLISFYEKMQSDKGSIPDRFSAQQFSDYHSELNMSSLELGDSALYFCASSLEGGWQRGGYTFGSGTRLTVV.

This clone was found a few times. The V call is TRBV6-1, the J call TRBJ2-3, with D possibly TRBD1 on 5 matching bases. The CDR3 totals 12 residues. CDR1 and CDR2 (germline): MNHNS, SASEGT. Trimming shortened V by 9 bases and J by 6 bases, and 13 bases separated the two germline ends. CDR3 bases: TGTGCCAGTGGGCAGGGATTGGATACGCAGTATTTT. The encoded protein is CASGQGLDTQYF.

The chain is built from TRBV19 and TRBJ1-3; unclear D gene. Germline V gene data show CDR1 as LNHDA and CDR2 as SQIVND (reference sequence). Trimming stripped 3 bases from V and 0 bases from J, with 12 bases between. The CDR3 length is 16 residues. The CDR3 reads CASSISWASSGNTIYF. The CDR3 DNA is TGTGCCAGTAGTATCTCTTGGGCGAGCTCTGGAAACACCATATATTTT.

The sample holds a few counts of this clone. V and J are TRBV11-2 and TRBJ2-1, with D maybe TRBD2 (7 bases). This CDR3 comprises 16 residues. Germline lookup yields CDR1 SGHAT and CDR2 FQNNGV. V was shortened by 1 base and J by 5 bases, with 15 bases between the two germline ends. The CDR3 DNA reads TGTGCCAGCAGCTTAGTCGGGGGGCCGGGGGACAATGAGCAGTTCTTC. It specifies CASSLVGGPGDNEQFF.

In DNA, the CDR3 is TGTGCCAGCAGCTTGGACGAACTAGCGGGGAAAGAGACCCAGTACTTC. This sequence encodes CASSLDELAGKETQYF. The rearrangement uses TRBV5-4 and TRBJ2-5, with 10 bases aligning to TRBD2. CDR1 and CDR2 from the germline V gene are SGHNT and YYREEE (reference sequence). CDR3 length: 16 amino acids. V was pared by 0 bases and J by 3 bases, with 5 bases of the junction left unmatched.

This chain uses TRBV4-2 with TRBJ1-6, with a possible D match to TRBD1 (5 bases). Trimming removed 0 bases from V and 6 bases from J, with 12 bases in between. The CDR3 runs 16 residues. Germline V gene sequence: CDR1 LGHNA, CDR2 YNFKEQ. The DNA of the CDR3 is TGTGCCAGCAGCCAAGATTGGACCAGGGTTAATTCACCCCTCCACTTT. This codes for CASSQDWTRVNSPLHF.

The gene calls are TRBV14 and TRBJ1-3; 8 positions match TRBD1. J lost 4 bases, V lost 4 bases, and 9 bases had no gene match. Per the germline V gene, CDR1 is SGHDN and CDR2 is FVKESK. The CDR3 loop spans 16 amino acids. Here the CDR3 reads CASSLGTGVFGNTIYF. CDR3 in DNA: TGTGCCAGCAGCCTAGGGACAGGTGTTTTCGGAAACACCATATATTTT.

The chain has TRBV28 and TRBJ2-7; D not resolved. The germline CDR1 and CDR2 sequences are MDHEN and SYDVKM. The V gene lost 6 bases and the J gene lost 2 bases, with 17 bases spanning the gap. The CDR3 runs to 15 residues. The chain's CDR3 is CASSHRHFPTYEQYF. CDR3 coding DNA: TGTGCCAGCAGCCATCGACACTTCCCGACCTACGAGCAGTACTTC.

The chain combines TRBV19 with TRBJ2-5; TRBD1 aligns across 9 bases. The CDR3 is 13 residues long. Germline assignment: CDR1 LNHDA and CDR2 SQIVND (reference sequence). V shed 5 bases and J 4 bases; nucleotides not matched to a gene: 2. DNA for the CDR3: TGTGCCAGTAGTGGGACAGGGCGAGAGACCCAGTACTTC. It translates to CASSGTGRETQYF.

This clone came up once. The chain recombines TRBV11-3 with TRBJ2-2, with TRBD1 matching 8 bases. The CDR3 runs 15 residues. J gave up 5 bases and V 5 bases, and 7 bases lay outside the gene matches. Germline CDR1 reads SGHNT; CDR2 reads YENEEA. The DNA for the CDR3 is TGTGCCAGCAGCCCCAGGACAGGGAATACCGGGGAGCTGTTTTTT. This codes for CASSPRTGNTGELFF.

This chain links TRBV9 with TRBJ2-1; TRBD1 matches 8 bases. J was trimmed by 6 bases and V by 4 bases; bases with no gene match: 6. The germline CDR1 and CDR2 sequences are SGDLS and YYNGEE. This CDR3 region has 14 residues. CDR3 loop: CASSIQGASNEQFF. For the CDR3, the DNA is TGTGCCAGCAGCATCCAGGGGGCGTCCAATGAGCAGTTCTTC.

The rearrangement uses TRBV13 and TRBJ2-3; weak D call: TRBD1 (6 bases). V lost 4 bases and J lost 4, with 15 bases in between. Germline CDR1 is PRHDT and CDR2 is FYEKMQ (reference sequence). The CDR3 is made up of 15 amino acids. CDR3 sequence (DNA): TGTGCCAGCAGCTCCACCATCAGGGGACCAGATACGCAGTATTTT. This translates into CASSSTIRGPDTQYF.